This TCR beta chain was sequenced for a study of Ad26.COV2.S vaccination and SARS-CoV-2 variants (dated by TCRdb to 2020 to 2022). As for the study more broadly: Vaccine-arm donors were drawn from COV1001, a multicentre, randomized, double-blind, placebo-controlled phase I-IIa trial of Ad26.COV2.S in healthy adults. Trial participants were randomized into five groups of five, in which low-dose or high-dose Ad26.COV2.S was given once or twice, or placebo was given on both occasions. Investigators remained blinded to trial group allocation during experiments and outcome assessment. Ad26.COV2.S was administered intramuscularly at a dose of 5x10^10 or 1x10^11 viral particles, either as one shot or as two shots given 56 days apart. A total of 32 samples were included in the TCR-sequenced set, comprising around 19 Ad26.COV2.S vaccine recipients, 5 placebo recipients and 8 SARS-CoV-2 convalescent individuals. TCRbeta repertoire sequencing served as the tool for gauging how specific and how broad the SARS-CoV-2-reactive T cell receptors were following Ad26.COV2.S vaccination.

Results and caveats for the whole study, not just this receptor: Spike-specific TCR breadth was higher in Ad26.COV2.S recipients than in placebo recipients (P = 0.0014). Comparing responses between vaccine doses or regimens was not something the study was powered to do. After vaccination, spike-specific CD8+ and CD4+ T cell responses were reported to show substantial breadth. Vaccine and placebo recipients had comparable non-spike TCR breadth, which fits with the vaccine containing only spike. The authors noted that the TCR breadth and depth analyses may have underestimated total T cell responses.

The immunoSEQ Assay was used to sequence TCRbeta CDR3 regions. After extraction, genomic DNA underwent amplification by bias-controlled multiplex PCR, followed by high-throughput sequencing. The published analysis was carried out like this. To quantify the absolute abundance of each unique TCRbeta CDR3 region, sequences were collapsed and filtered. T cell fraction was estimated by normalizing TCRbeta template counts to usable DNA, which was measured by amplifying reference genes present in all nucleated cells. Repertoire TCRs were annotated as SARS-CoV-2-specific by exact matching of V gene, CDR3 amino acid sequence and J gene to a known reactive TCR set. The reference SARS-CoV-2 TCR set was derived from MIRA and filtered for enrichment in COVID-19-positive ImmuneCODE repertoires, a step that removed public or cross-reactive TCRs. Using the MIRA antigens, annotated TCRs were further analysed by specific ORF or by position within an ORF. Breadth was defined as the number of annotated unique rearrangements divided by the total number of unique productive rearrangements, and depth was defined as the summed frequency of the annotated unique rearrangements. TCR breadth was compared between groups using two-sided Wilcoxon rank-sum tests. TCRdb retrieved this table from immuneACCESS and kept in-frame rearrangements only. Not all clones are present; in checked studies, unresolved V genes account for under half, and no reason is known for the remainder. V and J calls and clone size follow that table, whereas D and trimming were derived from the DNA. This sample has 430,000 or so clones in its table, and approximately 92% of those were observed once. 10% to 15% of the sample comes from the top ten.

The treatment or condition label, read with the paper, signifies: 19 received Ad26.COV2.S at low or high dose, single or two shots; about 5 received placebo; per-sample allocation not given. For vaccine and placebo recipients, the sequenced repertoires came from samples collected on day 63 after the first injection. Cohort 1b enrolled 25 or so adults aged 18-55 years at a single site in Boston, USA, between 29 July and 7 August 2020. As a vaccine, Ad26.COV2.S was a replication-incompetent adenovirus type 26 vector that expressed a prefusion-stabilized SARS-CoV-2 spike protein derived from the original Wuhan strain. Its CDR3 holds 15 amino acids, cysteine through phenylalanine. Only the CDR3 region is kept as DNA, spanning 45 bases read in frame from base 1. The germline V end is reduced by 2 bases and the J end by 12 bases; junction bases left unmatched: 8. As encoded in the germline V gene (reference sequence), CDR1 is LGHDT while CDR2 is YNNKEL.

For this clone: The specificity of this receptor is unknown. There are no base qualities to consult, and no much larger clone falls within one base.

The V gene is TRBV3-1 (or the pseudogene TRBV3-2) and the J gene is TRBJ2-1; 12 of the junction bases match TRBD2. The sequence derives from a person aged 18-65 years who received the Ad26.COV2.S COVID-19 vaccine or a placebo. Source: peripheral blood, taken in a trial of Ad26.COV2.S vaccine versus placebo. The nucleotide sequence reads as follows: TGTGCCAGCAGCCAAATTCTAGCGGGAGGGCAGGGGCAGTTCTTC. Translation gives CASSQILAGGQGQFF.